The 25 T cell receptor beta chains reported below all come from one sample, sequenced in a study of blood T cell repertoires in COVID-19. Data came from immunoSEQ multiplex PCR; TCRdb stores just in-frame clones and leaves some out. The sample lists around 130,000 clones, about 86% occurring once. The sample comprised PBMCs or T cells enriched from blood (not recorded which). The receptors stem from a woman between 45 and 60 years old who had recovered from COVID-19.

This sequence joins TRBV11-3 and TRBJ2-5; 10 bases fit TRBD1. The CDR3 totals 16 residues. J lost 1 base, V lost 5 bases, and 7 bases had no gene match. Germline loops: CDR1 SGHNT, CDR2 YENEEA. DNA of the CDR3: TGTGCCAGCAGCCCCGGACAGGGGGGTTCCCAAGAGACCCAGTACTTC. Its translation is CASSPGQGGSQETQYF.

The chain carries TRBV7-2 and TRBJ2-7, with 9 bases lining up with TRBD1. The trim removed 5 bases at V and 3 bases at J, leaving 2 bases unmatched. Germline CDR1 SGHTA, CDR2 FQGNSA. The CDR3 covers 13 residues. The CDR3 region is CASSRDRVYEQYF. As DNA, the CDR3 is TGTGCCAGCAGCCGGGACAGGGTCTACGAGCAGTACTTC. Based on the CDR3 plus reference TRBV7-2 and TRBJ2-7, the full variable domain is GAGVSQSPSNKVTEKGKDVELRCDPISGHTALYWYRQSLGQGLEFLIYFQGNSAPDKSGLPSDRFSAERTGGSVSTLTIQRTQQEDSAVYLCASSRDRVYEQYFGPGTRLTVT.

The V call is TRBV3-1 (or the pseudogene TRBV3-2), the J call TRBJ1-2, with D possibly TRBD1 on 5 matching bases. This CDR3 spans 15 amino acids. From germline, CDR1 is LGHDT and CDR2 YNNKEL (reference sequence). V lost 4 bases to trimming and J lost 7 bases, with 19 bases between them. The CDR3 region is CASSLRGLRTSGYTF. Written as DNA, the CDR3 is TGTGCCAGCAGCCTGCGGGGACTTCGTACGTCTGGCTACACCTTC.

This clone came up once. The chain employs TRBV9 and TRBJ2-1; 11 bases map to TRBD2. The CDR3 spans 16 residues. CDR1 and CDR2 from the germline V gene are SGDLS and YYNGEE. J was trimmed by 2 bases and V by 3 bases; bases with no gene match: 4. The CDR3: CASSASGGTTYNEQFF. The DNA of the CDR3 is TGTGCCAGCAGCGCTAGCGGGGGGACCACCTACAATGAGCAGTTCTTC.

The V call is TRBV7-6, the J call TRBJ2-3; 10 nucleotides align to TRBD1. V lost 2 bases and J lost 5; bases outside the gene matches: 13. CDR1 and CDR2 (germline): SGHVS, FNYEAQ. This CDR3 region has 18 residues. The chain's CDR3 is CASSLFPSPGQGIDTQYF. CDR3 in DNA: TGTGCCAGCAGCTTATTTCCATCCCCGGGACAGGGGATAGATACGCAGTATTTT.

The chain recombines TRBV10-1 with TRBJ2-5; D is ambiguous. There are 13 residues in the CDR3. Trimming cost V 5 bases and J 5 bases, with 12 bases left between them. The V gene's germline CDR1 is WNHNN and CDR2 SYGVQD (reference sequence). The CDR3 sequence: CASSKTDGETQYF. DNA of the CDR3: TGCGCCAGCAGTAAAACCGACGGGGAGACCCAGTACTTC.

V is TRBV7-9 and J is TRBJ2-5, with 8 positions matching TRBD2. The CDR3 is 14 residues long. V shed 4 bases, J shed 4 bases, and the junction held 5 bases outside the gene matches. CDR1 SEHNR and CDR2 FQNEAQ come from the germline V gene (reference sequence). CDR3 nucleotide sequence: TGTGCCAGCAGCTACGGGGGGGCCATAGAGACCCAGTACTTC. Translated, it gives CASSYGGAIETQYF.

The chain employs TRBV15 and TRBJ2-7; 8 nucleotides line up with TRBD1. CDR1 is LNHNV, CDR2 YYDKDF, per germline (reference sequence). V shed 0 bases, J shed 7 bases, and the junction held 8 bases outside the gene matches. This CDR3 is 15 amino acids long. CDR3 sequence (DNA): TGTGCCACCAGCAGAGATTGGGCAGGGGGCAGAGAGCAGTACTTC. This sequence encodes CATSRDWAGGREQYF.

V is TRBV7-3 and J is TRBJ2-5; the match to TRBD2 covers 12 bases. With 1 base clipped from V and 2 bases from J, the junction kept 5 bases outside the gene matches. The CDR3 runs 17 residues. The germline gives CDR1 SGHTA, CDR2 FQGTGA. The CDR3 DNA reads as TGTGCCAGCAGCTTAAAACTAGCGGGGGGCGTACAAGAGACCCAGTACTTC. This sequence encodes CASSLKLAGGVQETQYF.

The genes are TRBV5-6 and TRBJ1-3; the D gene is possibly TRBD1 (5 bases). Germline CDR1 reads SGHDT; CDR2 reads YYEEEE. V was clipped by 3 bases and J by 4 bases, with 20 bases between them. CDR3 length: 17 residues. CDR3 bases: TGTGCCAGCAGCTCACATACAGGAACGCCCTTCGGAAACACCATATATTTT. Translating gives CASSSHTGTPFGNTIYF.

The chain employs TRBV19 and TRBJ1-2; tentative D call: TRBD1 (6 bases). Germline lookup yields CDR1 LNHDA and CDR2 SQIVND (reference sequence). V was pared by 4 bases and J by 4 bases, with 10 bases between. The CDR3 consists of 13 residues. Written as DNA, the CDR3 is TGTGCCAGTAGTACCTGGACAGCCTATGGCTACACCTTC. Amino acids: CASSTWTAYGYTF.

CDR3 sequence (DNA): TGTGCCAGCAGCACTGGGACAGGGGGCTATCATGAGCAGTTCTTC. It codes for CASSTGTGGYHEQFF. V gene TRBV6-5 combines with J gene TRBJ2-1; 12 bases fit TRBD1. The CDR3 runs to 15 residues. With V trimmed by 6 bases and J by 8 bases, 8 bases remained unmatched. From germline, CDR1 is MNHEY and CDR2 SVGAGI.

V usage is TRBV4-2 and J usage is TRBJ2-3; the match to TRBD2 covers 10 bases. CDR1 and CDR2 (germline): LGHNA, YNFKEQ. CDR3 length: 17 amino acids. V lost 0 bases and J lost 4; bases outside the gene matches: 7. The CDR3 sequence: CASSQDSSGGAPDTQYF. The CDR3 nucleotides are TGTGCCAGCAGCCAAGATTCCAGCGGGGGGGCCCCAGATACGCAGTATTTT.

The rearrangement links TRBV14 to TRBJ1-2, with 9 positions matching TRBD1. The ends lost 0 bases at V and 7 bases at J; junction bases unmatched: 12. The germline gives CDR1 SGHDN, CDR2 FVKESK. The CDR3 has 17 residues. The CDR3 DNA reads TGTGCCAGCAGCCAAGAGGCGACAGGGGGGAATCGGGGTGGCTACACCTTC. Residues: CASSQEATGGNRGGYTF.

The V gene is TRBV6-2 or TRBV6-3, the J gene TRBJ2-5, with D tentatively TRBD2 (7 bases). The CDR3 runs 15 residues. The V end lost 6 bases, the J end lost 1 base, and 15 bases lay between the germline ends. The V gene's germline CDR1 is MNHEY and CDR2 SVGEGT. The CDR3: CASSTSRGPQETQYF. CDR3 nucleotide sequence: TGTGCCAGCAGCACCTCGCGGGGGCCCCAAGAGACCCAGTACTTC.

The chain is built from TRBV29-1 and TRBJ2-7, with D possibly being TRBD1 (7 bases). CDR1 is SQVTM, CDR2 ANQGSEA, per germline. The CDR3 covers 12 residues. The ends were cut back, 3 bases at V and 7 bases at J, with 13 bases in the middle. The CDR3 loop reads CSVEGQTREQYF. CDR3 nucleotides: TGCAGCGTTGAGGGACAGACTAGGGAGCAGTACTTC.

V gene TRBV5-1 combines with J gene TRBJ2-1; 10 bases align to TRBD1. The V gene's germline CDR1 is SGHRS and CDR2 YFSETQ. The CDR3 is 16 amino acids. Trimming removed 5 bases from V and 4 bases from J; junction bases left unmatched: 9. CDR3 residues: CASRPGTGAGYNEQFF. CDR3 coding DNA: TGCGCCAGCAGACCCGGGACAGGGGCCGGGTACAATGAGCAGTTCTTC.

The chain carries TRBV3-1 (or the pseudogene TRBV3-2) and TRBJ2-1; D not resolved. Looked up from germline, CDR1 is LGHDT and CDR2 is YNNKEL (reference sequence). Between the trimmed V and J ends, which lost 2 bases and 12 bases, there was a span of 14 bases. This CDR3 has 13 residues. CDR3 nucleotide sequence: TGTGCCAGCAGCCAACTAAGGAACCTAGTGCAGTTCTTC. As protein: CASSQLRNLVQFF.

This clone has only one observation. CDR3 nucleotides: TGTGCCAGTAGTCCTTTCGGAGGATTCAATTCACCCCTCCACTTT. Translation: CASSPFGGFNSPLHF. This chain connects TRBV19 to TRBJ1-6, with D hard to call. The ends were cut back, 5 bases at V and 7 bases at J, with 15 bases in the middle. Looked up from germline, CDR1 is LNHDA and CDR2 is SQIVND (reference sequence). CDR3 size: 15 residues.

The chain carries TRBV27 and TRBJ2-7; no reliable D call. This CDR3 region has 12 residues. The V and J ends lost 6 bases and 1 base respectively, with 7 bases between them. The V gene's germline CDR1 is MNHEY and CDR2 SMNVEV (reference sequence). In nucleotides, the CDR3 is TGTGCCAGCAGCCCGTTATCCTACGAGCAGTACTTC. Its protein is CASSPLSYEQYF.

This rearrangement joins TRBV5-1 to TRBJ2-3; the D gene is possibly TRBD2 (5 bases). The CDR3 consists of 15 residues. Trimming took off 0 bases at V and 3 bases at J, with 11 bases between the two ends. The germline V gene encodes CDR1 SGHRS and CDR2 YFSETQ. Here the CDR3 reads CASSLAGMSTDTQYF. CDR3 bases: TGCGCCAGCAGCTTGGCGGGGATGTCTACAGATACGCAGTATTTT.

The table lists this clone with a few counts. The chain uses TRBV18 and TRBJ2-7; 11 nucleotides match TRBD1. The trim removed 2 bases at V and 3 bases at J, leaving 6 bases unmatched. Germline lookup yields CDR1 KGHSH and CDR2 LQKENI. The CDR3 extends over 16 amino acids. The CDR3 DNA reads TGTGCCAGCTCACCAGAGACCGGGACAGGGGGCTACGAGCAGTACTTC. This codes for CASSPETGTGGYEQYF.

The chain couples TRBV6-5 to TRBJ1-4, with TRBD1 matching over 10 bases. Per germline, CDR1 MNHEY and CDR2 SVGAGI. The CDR3 length is 15 residues. V shed 6 bases and J 2 bases; nucleotides not matched to a gene: 3. The CDR3 sequence: CASRGQGRTNEKLFF. CDR3 bases: TGTGCCAGCAGGGGACAGGGGAGGACTAATGAAAAACTGTTTTTT.

The rearrangement links TRBV7-9 to TRBJ1-3; maybe TRBD1 (6 bases). CDR3 size: 15 residues. In germline, CDR1 is SEHNR, CDR2 FQNEAQ (reference sequence). With 5 bases removed from V and 1 base from J, the gap between germline ends came to 12 bases. The CDR3 is CASSQARGSGNTIYF. CDR3 DNA: TGTGCCAGCAGCCAAGCCAGGGGTTCTGGAAACACCATATATTTT.

V and J are TRBV10-1 and TRBJ2-5; D may be TRBD2 (6 bases). CDR3 length: 13 residues. Between the trimmed V and J ends, which lost 9 bases and 2 bases, there was a span of 13 bases. Germline V lookup: CDR1 WNHNN, CDR2 SYGVQD (reference sequence). The CDR3 protein is CARPIGGQETQYF. DNA of the CDR3: TGCGCCAGACCTATCGGGGGTCAAGAGACCCAGTACTTC.